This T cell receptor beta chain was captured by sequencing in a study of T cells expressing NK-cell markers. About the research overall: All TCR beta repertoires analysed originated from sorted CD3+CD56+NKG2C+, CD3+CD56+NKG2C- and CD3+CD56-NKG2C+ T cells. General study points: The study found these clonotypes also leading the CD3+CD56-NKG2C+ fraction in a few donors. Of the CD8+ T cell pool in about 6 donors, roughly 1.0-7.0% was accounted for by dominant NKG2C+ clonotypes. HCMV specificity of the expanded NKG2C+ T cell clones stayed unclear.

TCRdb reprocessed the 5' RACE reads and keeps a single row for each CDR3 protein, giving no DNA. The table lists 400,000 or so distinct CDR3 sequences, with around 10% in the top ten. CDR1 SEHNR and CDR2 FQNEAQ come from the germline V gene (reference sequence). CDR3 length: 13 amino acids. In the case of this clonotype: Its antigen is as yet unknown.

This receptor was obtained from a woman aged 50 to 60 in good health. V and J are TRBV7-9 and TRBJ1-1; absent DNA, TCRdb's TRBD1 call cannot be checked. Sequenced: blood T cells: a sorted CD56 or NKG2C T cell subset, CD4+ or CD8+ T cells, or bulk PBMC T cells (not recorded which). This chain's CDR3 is CASTRGGRTEAFF.